This T cell receptor (beta chain) was profiled in a study of T cells in Graves' hyperthyroidism and ophthalmopathy. General study points: Patients with ophthalmopathy were separated from those with stable hyperthyroidism by a 13 V-J model.

Diagnosing involved the use of clinical symptoms, serum thyroxine and TRAb, thyroid ultrasound and orbital computed tomography. Template material for amplifying TCR beta CDR3 regions consisted of RNA transcripts. In the first-round RT-PCR of the TCR CDR3, the HTBI primer set was used. TCRdb used MiXCR to reprocess the multiplex PCR reads, holding one entry per CDR3 protein. Of hundreds of thousands of distinct CDR3 sequences in the sample, around 21% were seen once. On this clonotype: The antigen is undetermined.

The sequenced material came from blood. This receptor was taken from a man aged 25-45 years with Graves' ophthalmopathy.

The CDR3 here is CSGRWTSEQYF. As DNA, the CDR3 is TGCAGCGGGAGATGGACTTCCGAGCAGTACTTC. This sequence joins TRBV29-1 and TRBJ2-7, with D maybe TRBD2 (5 bases). Trimming left V 7 bases short and J 6 bases short, with 13 bases between. The CDR3 runs 11 residues. Germline V CDR1 and CDR2: SQVTM, ANQGSEA.